The entry that follows covers one T cell receptor (beta chain) sequence. This clonotype was observed at least ten times. Its recognized antigen is unknown. Base qualities are not at hand, and no much larger clone is one base apart. This entry belongs to a study of regulatory T cells in long-lasting Graves disease (dated by TCRdb to about 2021). Describing the broader study: To count as having persistent Graves' disease, a patient had to have received antithyroid drug treatment for over 5 years with TSH receptor autoantibodies remaining persistently positive. Persistent Graves' disease patients in the clinical cohort had taken antithyroid drugs for roughly ten years on average. A total of about 33 samples underwent TCR sequencing, from about 13 patients with persistent Graves' disease and 20 or so patients with newly diagnosed Graves' disease. Persistent Graves' disease patients were compared with newly diagnosed Graves' disease patients by peripheral blood TCR sequencing and RNA sequencing. The study was conducted in China and was registered as a clinical trial. The paper as a whole reports these results and caveats: Persistent Graves' disease patients showed lower TCR Shannon entropy and fewer highly expanded clones than newly diagnosed patients, suggesting clonal expansion. Only the TCR beta chain was sequenced and analyzed. The authors noted that the small sample size was a limitation that may lower accuracy. A larger number of public clonotypes was shared among persistent patients (approximately 2,600) than among newly diagnosed patients (roughly 1,000). Peripheral blood alone was examined, since thyroid tissue, which constituted the primary lesion, could not be accessed.

The meaning of the sample's time point label: persistent/refractory GD, antithyroid drugs over 5 years with positive TRAb. RNA was extracted from PBMCs in TRIzol for both TCR sequencing and RNA sequencing. Graves' disease was diagnosed according to American Thyroid Association guidelines. Patients for the study were recruited at an endocrinology department in Xi'an, China. Each patient gave roughly 10 milliliters of peripheral blood, collected in an EDTA anticoagulant tube. Ficoll Paque Plus density gradient separation was used to isolate PBMCs, and no additional T cell sorting was done. An Agilent 2100 Bioanalyzer and agarose gel were used to check RNA quality, while a NanoDrop 2000 measured RNA concentration. Preparation of the library involved multiplex PCR. The data were produced on an Illumina HiSeq 4000. TCR beta libraries were built with iRepertoire HTBI primers and Arm-PCR amplification of CDR3 regions. Before sequencing, the PCR products underwent gel purification. Regarding the original processing steps: Gene usage analysis of CDR3 amino acid clonotypes relied on the roughly 58 TRBV and 12 to 15 TRBJ segments identified across samples. Filtered high-quality paired reads were merged into contigs using COPE and FqMerger. BLAST was used to align contigs to IMGT TRBV, TRBD and TRBJ reference genes, and CDR3 was defined according to IMGT. Any clonotype with a frequency above 0.1% was counted as a highly expanded clone. Shannon entropy served as the measure of repertoire diversity, while the Gini coefficient captured V-J evenness. Clonotypes shared by more than one individual were considered public. Starting from the raw public reads, TCRdb applied fastp trimming at Q25, assembled clones with MiXCR and retained in-frame beta chains. One record per CDR3 amino acid sequence lists the most common genes and DNA. It is TCRdb's table, rather than the study itself, that gives the V and J calls and clone size. The sample profile shows hundreds of thousands of distinct CDR3 sequences; around 21% of them were found once. Less than 9% of the sample belongs to the ten largest clones.

The source is a female donor with Graves disease. The material sequenced was peripheral blood mononuclear cells (PBMCs), taken when the disease was refractory, from a patient treated with antithyroid drugs.

The CDR3 here reads CSAKTGILRSNQPQHF. The DNA sequence is as follows: TGCAGTGCTAAGACAGGGATTCTTAGGAGCAATCAGCCCCAGCATTTT. The sequence joins TRBV20-1 to TRBJ1-5, with 7 bases in between that match TRBD1. The germline V gene (reference sequence) supplies CDR1 DFQATT and CDR2 SNEGSKA. Trimmed from V: 4 bases; trimmed from J: 1 base; junction bases lacking a gene match: 10. The CDR3 has 16 amino acids, counting the end cysteine and phenylalanine. Here the CDR3 DNA is all that survives: 48 bases in frame from base 1.